The 3 T cell receptor beta chains presented below share a single source sample, sequenced in a study of cytomegalovirus exposure and HLA in healthy donors. Primers included in the PCR were 60 Vbeta and 13 Jbeta primers. TCRdb keeps only in-frame clones here, not all; method: immunoSEQ multiplex PCR. The table records 150,000 to 200,000 clones, roughly 81% of them present only once. Sequenced input: PBMCs. The receptors stem from a man aged 25 to 40 in good health and CMV-seropositive.

This chain links TRBV10-2 with TRBJ2-7; 9 nucleotides agree with TRBD1. This CDR3 has 14 amino acids. Germline assignment: CDR1 WSHSY and CDR2 SAAADI. V lost 6 bases and J lost 4; bases outside the gene matches: 7. Here the CDR3 reads CASSLPGQGYEQYF. In DNA form, the CDR3 reads TGCGCCAGCAGCCTACCGGGACAGGGTTACGAGCAGTACTTC.

The genes are TRBV2 and TRBJ1-5, with 7 bases that match TRBD1. The CDR3 sequence is 14 residues long. The ends lost 2 bases at V and 6 bases at J; junction bases unmatched: 4. Per germline, CDR1 SNHLY and CDR2 FYNNEI. CDR3 protein: CASSEPYRGQPQHF. In DNA, the CDR3 is TGTGCCAGCAGTGAACCGTACAGGGGTCAGCCCCAGCATTTT.

The gene calls are TRBV19 and TRBJ1-1, with TRBD1 matching 8 bases. V dropped 6 bases and J dropped 2; count of bases not matched to a gene: 11. Germline V lookup: CDR1 LNHDA, CDR2 SQIVND (reference sequence). This CDR3 contains 16 residues. CDR3 sequence: CASRPELTGENTEAFF. The CDR3 DNA is TGTGCCAGTAGGCCAGAACTGACAGGGGAAAACACTGAAGCTTTCTTT. Complete variable domain (other parts from reference TRBV19 and TRBJ1-1): DGGITQSPKYLFRKEGQNVTLSCEQNLNHDAMYWYRQDPGQGLRLIYYSQIVNDFQKGDIAEGYSVSREKKESFPLTVTSAQKNPTAFYLCASRPELTGENTEAFFGQGTRLTVV.